These 21 T cell receptor beta chains share one sample of origin, sequenced in a study of cytomegalovirus exposure and HLA in healthy donors. 13 Jbeta primers and 60 Vbeta primers were used for the PCR. The data were produced by immunoSEQ multiplex PCR, yet TCRdb's version contains in-frame clones alone and is incomplete. The data show 150,000 to 200,000 clones, 60% to 85% seen once. The sequenced sample was PBMCs. The receptors were sampled from a middle-aged woman in good health and CMV-seronegative.

This chain links TRBV4-2 with TRBJ2-7; TRBD2 agrees at 15 bases. The V segment lost 7 bases and the J segment 4 bases; nucleotides outside the gene matches: 5. Germline V lookup: CDR1 LGHNA, CDR2 YNFKEQ. The CDR3 runs to 15 residues. DNA of the CDR3: TGTGCCAGCACGGGACTAGCGGGGGGACAATACGAGCAGTACTTC. This translates into CASTGLAGGQYEQYF.

This chain links TRBV5-8 with TRBJ2-1; D might be TRBD1 (6 bases). Trimming left V 2 bases short and J 3 bases short, with 9 bases between. The CDR3 has 14 amino acids. The germline gives CDR1 SGHTS, CDR2 YDEGEE. CDR3 sequence: CASSLQGNYNEQFF. CDR3 sequence (DNA): TGTGCCAGCAGCTTACAGGGTAACTACAATGAGCAGTTCTTC. The full variable domain, in which reference TRBV5-8 and TRBJ2-1 provide the parts outside the CDR3, is EAGVTQSPTHLIKTRGQQATLRCSPISGHTSVYWYQQALGLGLQFLLWYDEGEERNRGNFPPRFSGRQFPNYSSELNVNALELEDSALYLCASSLQGNYNEQFFGPGTRLTVL.

V usage is TRBV5-5 and J usage is TRBJ1-1; D perhaps matches TRBD1 (6 bases). The CDR3 spans 14 residues. The V and J ends lost 4 bases and 6 bases respectively, with 16 bases between them. The germline V gene encodes CDR1 SGHKS and CDR2 YYEKEE (reference sequence). The CDR3 bases are TGTGCCAGCAGCCGGAGGCCAGGGGCGCCTGAAGCTTTCTTT. Translating it yields CASSRRPGAPEAFF.

This rearrangement joins TRBV4-1 to TRBJ2-3, with D possibly being TRBD1 (6 bases). CDR3 length: 15 residues. With 4 bases removed from V and 2 bases from J, the gap between germline ends came to 13 bases. Germline lookup yields CDR1 MGHRA and CDR2 YSYEKL. This CDR3 is CASSRQGLDTDTQYF. CDR3 bases: TGCGCCAGCAGCCGGCAGGGGTTGGACACAGATACGCAGTATTTT.

The chain links TRBV28 to TRBJ2-1; possible D gene TRBD2, 6 bases. Trimming shortened V by 6 bases and J by 0 bases, and 9 bases separated the two germline ends. Per germline, CDR1 MDHEN and CDR2 SYDVKM. This CDR3 spans 14 amino acids. This CDR3 is CASRGTFSYNEQFF. The CDR3 nucleotides read TGTGCCAGCAGGGGGACTTTCTCCTACAATGAGCAGTTCTTC. Full variable domain (outside the CDR3, taken from reference TRBV28 and TRBJ2-1): DVKVTQSSRYLVKRTGEKVFLECVQDMDHENMFWYRQDPGLGLRLIYFSYDVKMKEKGDIPEGYSVSREKKERFSLILESASTNQTSMYLCASRGTFSYNEQFFGPGTRLTVL.

The rearrangement uses TRBV11-2 and TRBJ2-1; 7 bases agree with TRBD1. V was pared by 0 bases and J by 0 bases, with 5 bases of the junction left unmatched. The CDR3 runs to 17 residues. CDR1 and CDR2 (germline): SGHAT, FQNNGV. This CDR3 reads CASSLELRDSSYNEQFF. The CDR3 nucleotides are TGTGCCAGCAGCTTAGAACTCCGGGACAGCTCCTACAATGAGCAGTTCTTC.

The J gene is TRBJ2-7, the V gene TRBV18; 12 bases align to TRBD2. This CDR3 contains 16 residues. V was pared by 0 bases and J by 2 bases, with 2 bases of the junction left unmatched. Germline V CDR1 and CDR2: KGHSH, LQKENI. CDR3 residues: CASSPPTSGGPYEQYF. CDR3 in DNA: TGTGCCAGCTCACCACCCACTAGCGGGGGGCCCTACGAGCAGTACTTC. Full variable domain (missing parts from reference TRBV18 and TRBJ2-7): NAGVMQNPRHLVRRRGQEARLRCSPMKGHSHVYWYRQLPEEGLKFMVYLQKENIIDESGMPKERFSAEFPKEGPSILRIQQVVRGDSAAYFCASSPPTSGGPYEQYFGPGTRLTVT.

The rearrangement joins TRBV27 to TRBJ1-5; no firm D call. CDR1 is MNHEY and CDR2 is SMNVEV in the germline V gene (reference sequence). The CDR3 consists of 14 residues. V lost 3 bases and J lost 2, with 8 bases in between. CDR3 protein: CASSFGRGNQPQHF. CDR3 coding DNA: TGTGCCAGCAGTTTCGGGCGGGGCAATCAGCCCCAGCATTTT.

This clone was picked up one time. The chain carries TRBV5-1 and TRBJ2-1, with 11 bases matching TRBD2. The CDR3 loop spans 15 amino acids. The germline V gene has CDR1 SGHRS and CDR2 YFSETQ. V trimming: 2 bases; J trimming: 3 bases; junction bases outside the gene matches: 1. Written as DNA, the CDR3 is TGCGCCAGCAGCTTCGGACTAGCGGGCTACAATGAGCAGTTCTTC. Translating it yields CASSFGLAGYNEQFF.

This sequence joins TRBV7-3 and TRBJ2-1; 8 bases fit TRBD2. Germline V gives CDR1 SGHTA, CDR2 FQGTGA. The V gene end was trimmed by 2 bases and the J gene end by 0 bases; junction bases not matched to a gene: 3. This CDR3 has 16 amino acids. This chain's CDR3 is CASSLGSGGSYNEQFF. The CDR3 DNA reads TGTGCCAGCAGCTTAGGGAGCGGGGGCTCCTACAATGAGCAGTTCTTC. The full variable domain, completed using reference TRBV7-3 and TRBJ2-1, is GAGVSQTPSNKVTEKGKYVELRCDPISGHTALYWYRQSLGQGPEFLIYFQGTGAADDSGLPNDRFFAVRPEGSVSTLKIQRTERGDSAVYLCASSLGSGGSYNEQFFGPGTRLTVL.

The chain is built from TRBV5-4 and TRBJ2-5, with TRBD2 matching over 9 bases. Germline CDR1 is SGHNT and CDR2 is YYREEE (reference sequence). The V segment lost 5 bases and the J segment 5 bases; nucleotides outside the gene matches: 7. This CDR3 is built from 14 residues. CDR3 protein: CASRLSGGKETQYF. CDR3 DNA: TGTGCCAGCAGATTGAGCGGGGGGAAGGAGACCCAGTACTTC. Based on the CDR3 plus reference TRBV5-4 and TRBJ2-5, the full variable domain is ETGVTQSPTHLIKTRGQQVTLRCSSQSGHNTVSWYQQALGQGPQFIFQYYREEENGRGNFPPRFSGLQFPNYSSELNVNALELDDSALYLCASRLSGGKETQYFGPGTRLLVL.

The chain carries TRBV5-1 and TRBJ2-5, with TRBD1 matching over 8 bases. The CDR3 is made up of 15 amino acids. Germline V gives CDR1 SGHRS, CDR2 YFSETQ. V lost 3 bases to trimming and J lost 4 bases; unmatched junction nucleotides: 8. This CDR3 is CASSYQGAIGETQYF. CDR3 nucleotides: TGCGCCAGCAGCTACCAGGGGGCGATCGGAGAGACCCAGTACTTC. Looking up the rest from reference TRBV5-1 and TRBJ2-5 gives the full variable domain: KAGVTQTPRYLIKTRGQQVTLSCSPISGHRSVSWYQQTPGQGLQFLFEYFSETQRNKGNFPGRFSGRQFSNSRSEMNVSTLELGDSALYLCASSYQGAIGETQYFGPGTRLLVL.

The rearrangement uses TRBV2 and TRBJ1-1, with 8 positions matching TRBD1. J gave up 11 bases and V 4 bases, and 3 bases lay outside the gene matches. Germline V CDR1 and CDR2: SNHLY, FYNNEI. The length of the CDR3 is 11 residues. The CDR3 protein is CASSATGGAFF. The CDR3 bases are TGTGCCAGCAGTGCCACAGGGGGGGCTTTCTTT.

J is TRBJ2-5 and V is TRBV6-5; 9 bases are shared with TRBD2. V gave up 7 bases and J gave up 3 bases; unmatched junction bases: 3. Per the germline V gene, CDR1 is MNHEY and CDR2 is SVGAGI. CDR3 size: 13 residues. The CDR3: CASKRLAEETQYF. As DNA, the CDR3 is TGTGCCAGCAAGCGACTAGCGGAAGAGACCCAGTACTTC.

The V and J genes are TRBV4-1 and TRBJ1-2, with TRBD1 identical over 8 bases. The germline gives CDR1 MGHRA, CDR2 YSYEKL. This CDR3 comprises 17 residues. V was pared by 1 base and J by 0 bases, with 7 bases of the junction left unmatched. The CDR3 region is CASSQAWGQVANYGYTF. The CDR3 DNA follows: TGCGCCAGCAGCCAAGCTTGGGGACAGGTCGCTAACTATGGCTACACCTTC.

The rearrangement links TRBV6-1 to TRBJ2-7; tentatively, D is TRBD2 (5 bases). Germline lookup yields CDR1 MNHNS and CDR2 SASEGT. The CDR3 is made up of 13 amino acids. V lost 3 bases and J 7 bases, leaving 13 bases between the germline ends. The CDR3 is CASSDRVWEEQYF. As DNA, the CDR3 is TGTGCCAGCAGTGATCGAGTCTGGGAGGAGCAGTACTTC.

This clone appeared once. This chain joins TRBV7-9 and TRBJ2-3; maybe TRBD2 (5 bases). V was cut by 5 bases and J by 5 bases, with 23 bases left in between. This CDR3 spans 17 amino acids. The germline V gene encodes CDR1 SEHNR and CDR2 FQNEAQ (reference sequence). CDR3 sequence (DNA): TGTGCCAGCAGCCTGAATCGACTACAACGGCTCGTAGATACGCAGTATTTT. Translation gives CASSLNRLQRLVDTQYF.

The chain is built from TRBV5-1 and TRBJ2-6; TRBD1 aligns across 10 bases. CDR1 is SGHRS and CDR2 is YFSETQ in the germline V gene. V lost 0 bases to trimming and J lost 4 bases; unmatched junction nucleotides: 10. The CDR3 sequence is 19 residues long. In DNA form, the CDR3 reads TGCGCCAGCAGCTTGGCCCCCGGGACAGGGGCAGCAGGGGCCAACGTCCTGACTTTC. It is translated as CASSLAPGTGAAGANVLTF.

The J gene is TRBJ2-7, the V gene TRBV4-1; TRBD1 might be the D (5 bases). Germline CDR1 MGHRA, CDR2 YSYEKL. This CDR3 comprises 14 residues. V was shortened by 1 base and J by 4 bases, with 11 bases between the two germline ends. The CDR3 sequence is CASSQVRQGYEQYF. DNA for the CDR3: TGCGCCAGCAGCCAAGTTCGGCAGGGATACGAGCAGTACTTC.

V is TRBV5-1 and J is TRBJ1-2; the match to TRBD1 covers 7 bases. J gave up 4 bases and V 2 bases, and 5 bases lay outside the gene matches. The CDR3 is 14 residues long. The V gene's germline CDR1 is SGHRS and CDR2 YFSETQ. CDR3 coding DNA: TGCGCCAGCAGCTTAACCCGGGACAGCTATGGCTACACCTTC. Its translation is CASSLTRDSYGYTF.

The V call is TRBV2, the J call TRBJ1-4, with 7 bases aligning to TRBD1. The CDR3 spans 13 residues. Germline CDR1 SNHLY, CDR2 FYNNEI. Unmatched junction bases numbered 5, after V lost 8 bases and J lost 5 bases. This CDR3 reads CASGGQMNEKLFF. The CDR3 DNA is TGTGCCAGCGGGGGACAGATGAATGAAAAACTGTTTTTT.